This passage covers 9 T cell receptor beta chains from one sample sequenced in a study of T cell changes during pregnancy in multiple sclerosis. The protocol was immunoSEQ multiplex PCR, while the TCRdb copy is restricted to in-frame clones and leaves out a portion. The sample holds 70,000 to 85,000 clones, around 90% seen once. The sample was peripheral blood, taken before pregnancy. Source of these receptors: a female donor with multiple sclerosis, enrolled in a pregnancy study.

The chain employs TRBV7-9 and TRBJ2-1; D possibly corresponds to TRBD2 (5 bases). Trimming left V 1 base short and J 8 bases short, with 15 bases between. Germline values: CDR1 SEHNR, CDR2 FQNEAQ (reference sequence). The CDR3 sequence is 15 residues long. This CDR3 reads CASSLVQTREDEQFF. CDR3 in DNA: TGTGCCAGCAGCTTAGTGCAAACTAGAGAAGATGAGCAGTTCTTC.

A word on this clone: This same CDR3 is encoded by further DNA sequences in the sample. The chain uses TRBV29-1 and TRBJ1-1; weak D call: TRBD1 (6 bases). This CDR3 is 14 amino acids long. V lost 7 bases to trimming and J lost 1 base, with 16 bases between them. Germline V gene lookup returns CDR1 SQVTM and CDR2 ANQGSEA. CDR3 nucleotides: TGCAGCGCAGCACGGACAGCCCGGAACACTGAAGCTTTCTTT. It translates to CSAARTARNTEAFF.

The J gene is TRBJ2-7, the V gene TRBV27; 7 nucleotides agree with TRBD2. The V and J ends lost 3 bases and 4 bases, in that order; junction bases with no gene match: 3. CDR1 and CDR2 from the germline V gene are MNHEY and SMNVEV (reference sequence). CDR3 length equals 13 residues. CDR3 loop: CASSFLGGYEQYF. The CDR3 DNA follows: TGTGCCAGCAGTTTTTTGGGAGGGTACGAGCAGTACTTC.

This clone has just one count. The chain joins TRBV7-2 to TRBJ2-3; 8 bases agree with TRBD2. V dropped 1 base and J dropped 4; count of bases not matched to a gene: 7. CDR1 and CDR2 (germline): SGHTA, FQGNSA. The CDR3 is 16 residues long. Written as DNA, the CDR3 is TGTGCCAGCAGCTTAGGAAGCGGGAGTTTTTCAGATACGCAGTATTTT. As protein: CASSLGSGSFSDTQYF.

The rearrangement links TRBV7-9 to TRBJ2-5, with 10 bases matching TRBD1. The CDR3 extends over 15 amino acids. V lost 1 base, J lost 3 bases, and 2 bases stayed unmatched. Germline V gene data show CDR1 as SEHNR and CDR2 as FQNEAQ (reference sequence). CDR3 bases: TGTGCCAGCAGCTTAGTGGGGACAGGGGAAGAGACCCAGTACTTC. This codes for CASSLVGTGEETQYF.

V and J are TRBV5-1 and TRBJ2-7, with D tentatively TRBD1 (6 bases). The CDR3 has 17 residues. V was shortened by 4 bases and J by 4 bases, with 24 bases between the two germline ends. Germline assignment: CDR1 SGHRS and CDR2 YFSETQ. CDR3 protein: CASSTDRFGVGKYEQYF. Here the CDR3 DNA reads TGCGCCAGCAGCACCGACAGGTTCGGGGTAGGGAAGTACGAGCAGTACTTC.

This clone was found once. The chain links TRBV28 to TRBJ1-5, with D possibly matching TRBD1 (5 bases). The CDR3 is 16 amino acids. The V end was cut by 6 bases, the J end by 0 bases, with 15 bases between. The germline gives CDR1 MDHEN, CDR2 SYDVKM. For the CDR3, the DNA is TGTGCCAGCAGCCCTGGGGGACTTTATAGCAATCAGCCCCAGCATTTT. Translated, it gives CASSPGGLYSNQPQHF.

This sequence joins TRBV7-2 and TRBJ2-1; D is possibly TRBD2 (6 bases). Germline values: CDR1 SGHTA, CDR2 FQGNSA. The CDR3 runs 15 residues. V was trimmed by 5 bases and J by 7 bases, leaving 18 bases between them. CDR3 loop: CASSPRRGRRNEQFF. The CDR3 DNA follows: TGTGCCAGCAGCCCCCGTCGGGGGAGAAGGAATGAGCAGTTCTTC.

The V and J genes are TRBV7-6 and TRBJ2-2, with 9 bases that match TRBD1. This CDR3 contains 17 residues. The germline V gene has CDR1 SGHVS and CDR2 FNYEAQ. V lost 5 bases to trimming and J lost 4 bases; unmatched junction nucleotides: 11. The CDR3 loop reads CASSKFGTGFLTGELFF. The CDR3 DNA sequence: TGTGCCAGCAGCAAATTCGGGACAGGGTTCCTCACCGGGGAGCTGTTTTTT.